This TCR beta chain emerged from a study of early T cells in non-severe SARS-CoV-2 infection. Study-level information: The study sequenced bulk RNA from unsorted whole blood, with chains unpaired. Notes on the study in general: In VDJdb matching, anti-spike CD8 responses were favored while private and CD4 specificities went missing.

Comments on this clonotype: Its antigen is not identified.

cDNA molecules, individually, were tagged with unique molecular identifiers. Each CDR3 protein is one row after TCRdb ran MiXCR on the 5' RACE reads. The sample holds 50,000 or so distinct CDR3 sequences; over 3.5% are singletons and the top ten take around 6%. The CDR3 consists of 14 residues. The V and J ends lost 4 bases and 4 bases, in that order; junction bases with no gene match: 6. Germline CDR1 SGHDT, CDR2 YYEEEE. This clonotype originated in an adult who was a healthcare worker with PCR-confirmed SARS-CoV-2 infection or an uninfected control (not recorded which). The J gene is TRBJ2-5, the V gene TRBV5-6; 8 nucleotides line up with TRBD1. The sample comprised whole blood. CDR3 sequence: CASSQGQGIETQYF. In nucleotides, the CDR3 is TGTGCCAGCAGCCAAGGACAGGGAATAGAGACCCAGTACTTC.